This TCR beta chain originates from a study of immune evolution from preneoplasia to lung adenocarcinoma. Study as a whole: HLA loss of heterozygosity: 7% AIS, roughly 15% MIA, over 25% ADC, none AAH. The study, taken as a whole, reports: Compared with EGFR-mutant or double wild-type lesions, KRAS-mutant nodules were more clonal. Later-stage lesions seemingly showed higher T cell density and diversity than normal lung.

Using immunoSEQ multiplex PCR, the repertoire was profiled, and TCRdb retains in-frame clones only, with some absent. In the table there are roughly 40,000 clones, 65% to 75% of which are singletons. The germline V gene encodes CDR1 MDHEN and CDR2 SYDVKM. V shed 6 bases and J 4 bases; nucleotides not matched to a gene: 2. The CDR3 length is 13 residues. Resections took place in Japan or China from about 2014 to 2017. Worth noting for this clone: The antigen remains unidentified.

The V and J genes are TRBV28 and TRBJ2-3; the match to TRBD1 covers 9 bases. The clonotype comes from a person between 55 and 70 years old with lung adenocarcinoma. Sequencing was done on a sample of FFPE invasive lung adenocarcinoma tissue. This CDR3 reads CASRRQGADTQYF. Here the CDR3 DNA reads TGTGCCAGCAGGCGACAGGGGGCAGATACGCAGTATTTT.